Listed below are T cell receptor beta chains from one sample, sequenced in a study of T cell responses to AZD1222 COVID-19 vaccine. Sequencing was performed with immunoSEQ multiplex PCR; in TCRdb, only in-frame clones are kept and a portion is missing. This sample has some 86,000 clones, with around 82% found just once. Source: peripheral blood, taken on day 0 of AZD1222 vaccination. The receptors stem from an adult in good health. Each CDR3 is given with its conserved first and last residue. A D gene is named only where the DNA matches it firmly. Clone sizes are given selectively: once, few, many, or a class where the clone is expanded.

clone size	D gene	V gene	J gene	CDR3 protein	CDR3 DNA
NA	NA	TRBV13	TRBJ2-1	CASSHRDPYNEQFF	TGTGCCAGCAGCCACAGGGACCCCTACAATGAGCAGTTCTTC
once	NA	TRBV4-1	TRBJ1-6	CASSQDGTAQFNNSPLHF	TGCGCCAGCAGCCAAGATGGAACAGCCCAGTTTAATAATTCACCCCTCCACTTT
NA	NA	TRBV19	TRBJ1-1	CASTRGQYTEAFF	TGTGCCAGTACCCGAGGACAGTACACTGAAGCTTTCTTT
few	NA	TRBV6-1	TRBJ1-1	CASSEGGKNTEAFF	TGTGCCAGCAGTGAAGGAGGGAAGAACACTGAAGCTTTCTTT
once	TRBD1	TRBV30	TRBJ1-5	CAWSAAGQFNQPQHF	TGTGCCTGGAGTGCTGCGGGACAGTTCAATCAGCCCCAGCATTTT
NA	NA	TRBV21-1	TRBJ2-1	CASSKAMDEQFF	TGTGCCAGCAGCAAAGCGATGGATGAGCAGTTCTTC
once	NA	TRBV24-1	TRBJ1-2	CATSESTGTRSGYTF	TGTGCCACCAGTGAGTCAACAGGGACTCGAAGTGGCTACACCTTC
once	TRBD2	TRBV3-1/TRBV3-2	TRBJ2-3	CASSEGGGTTDTQYF	TGTGCCAGCAGCGAAGGCGGGGGGACCACAGATACGCAGTATTTT
NA	NA	TRBV27	TRBJ1-2	CASSGRGSYYGYTF	TGTGCCAGCAGTGGCAGGGGATCCTACTATGGCTACACCTTC
NA	NA	TRBV5-6	TRBJ1-4	CASSLPHEKLFF	TGTGCCAGCAGCTTACCACATGAAAAACTGTTTTTT
NA	TRBD2	TRBV9	TRBJ2-1	CASSVGARGGARNEQFF	TGTGCCAGCAGCGTAGGGGCTCGCGGGGGGGCTCGTAATGAGCAGTTCTTC
few	TRBD2	TRBV4-1	TRBJ2-7	CASSQVTTSGPYEQYF	TGCGCCAGCAGCCAAGTAACGACTAGCGGGCCCTACGAGCAGTACTTC
NA	TRBD1	TRBV28	TRBJ1-4	CASSSDRTGLSEKLFF	TGTGCCAGCAGTTCGGACCGGACAGGTTTGAGCGAAAAACTGTTTTTT
NA	NA	TRBV6-2/TRBV6-3	TRBJ2-7	CASSRRDTTIYEQYF	TGTGCCAGCAGCCGTCGGGACACGACGATCTACGAGCAGTACTTC
NA	TRBD2	TRBV5-1	TRBJ2-5	CASSSGLAAQETQYF	TGCGCCAGCAGCTCAGGACTAGCGGCTCAAGAGACCCAGTACTTC
NA	NA	TRBV19	TRBJ2-2	CASSWLFGGELFF	TGTGCCAGTAGTTGGCTCTTCGGCGGGGAGCTGTTTTTT
NA	TRBD2	TRBV10-1	TRBJ2-7	CASSGGTSAYEQYF	TGCGCCAGCAGTGGCGGGACTAGCGCGTACGAGCAGTACTTC
NA	TRBD2	TRBV4-2	TRBJ2-5	CASSQDRTSGQETQYF	TGTGCCAGCAGCCAAGATCGAACTAGCGGGCAAGAGACCCAGTACTTC
NA	TRBD1	TRBV19	TRBJ2-7	CASSTGTGAYEQYF	TGTGCCAGTAGCACCGGGACAGGGGCCTACGAGCAGTACTTC
NA	NA	TRBV7-2	TRBJ2-7	CASSLSWVQTYEQYF	TGTGCCAGCAGCTTATCATGGGTACAGACCTACGAGCAGTACTTC
NA	NA	TRBV5-1	TRBJ2-3	CASRGTKRALAGTSTDTQYF	TGCGCCAGCAGGGGTACGAAGAGGGCTTTGGCGGGAACTAGCACAGATACGCAGTATTTT
NA	TRBD2	TRBV5-1	TRBJ2-1	CASSFPPSGDNEQFF	TGCGCCAGCAGCTTCCCCCCTAGCGGAGACAATGAGCAGTTCTTC
once	NA	TRBV3-1/TRBV3-2	TRBJ2-5	CASTSFTGETQYF	TGTGCCAGCACCTCCTTCACGGGGGAGACCCAGTACTTC
NA	NA	TRBV10-3	TRBJ1-1	CAISEKPGRGATMNTEAFF	TGTGCCATCAGTGAGAAACCAGGCAGGGGCGCCACTATGAACACTGAAGCTTTCTTT
NA	TRBD1	TRBV24-1	TRBJ2-3	CATSRTGSTDTQYF	TGTGCCACCAGTAGGACAGGTAGCACAGATACGCAGTATTTT
NA	NA	TRBV5-6	TRBJ1-5	CASSLKGPNQPQHF	TGTGCCAGCAGCTTAAAGGGGCCCAATCAGCCCCAGCATTTT
NA	TRBD1	TRBV5-1	TRBJ1-3	CASSVTGFGNTIYF	TGCGCCAGCAGCGTGACAGGGTTCGGAAACACCATATATTTT
few	TRBD1	TRBV15	TRBJ2-7	CATSGGTGTYEQYF	TGTGCCACCAGCGGTGGGACAGGCACCTACGAGCAGTACTTC
NA	TRBD1	TRBV5-5	TRBJ1-3	CASSFDQGAGNTIYF	TGTGCCAGCAGCTTTGACCAGGGGGCTGGAAACACCATATATTTT
few	TRBD2	TRBV7-2	TRBJ2-7	CASSLGAGGSEQYF	TGTGCCAGCAGCTTAGGGGCGGGAGGATCCGAGCAGTACTTC
NA	NA	TRBV7-9	TRBJ2-5	CASSLIPPSGPYQETQYF	TGTGCCAGCAGCTTAATCCCCCCCTCGGGCCCTTACCAAGAGACCCAGTACTTC
NA	TRBD2	TRBV18	TRBJ2-2	CASSPKGLAGAQTGELFF	TGTGCCAGCTCACCTAAAGGACTAGCGGGAGCCCAGACCGGGGAGCTGTTTTTT
NA	NA	TRBV5-4	TRBJ1-3	CASSFRGTFSGNTIYF	TGTGCCAGCAGCTTCCGGGGCACCTTCTCTGGAAACACCATATATTTT
NA	NA	TRBV27	TRBJ1-2	CASKFYGGGIVGYTF	TGTGCCAGCAAATTTTATGGGGGTGGTATCGTTGGCTACACCTTC
NA	NA	TRBV3-1/TRBV3-2	TRBJ2-7	CASSHPVIDPYEQYF	TGTGCCAGCAGCCACCCCGTAATCGATCCTTACGAGCAGTACTTC
NA	NA	TRBV7-9	TRBJ2-7	CASSDLDREQYF	TGTGCCAGCAGCGACCTTGATCGAGAGCAGTACTTC
NA	NA	TRBV5-1	TRBJ1-3	CASSLEGRGNTIYF	TGCGCCAGCAGCTTGGAGGGGCGAGGAAACACCATATATTTT
NA	TRBD1	TRBV3-1/TRBV3-2	TRBJ1-6	CASSQEDRGGNSPLHF	TGTGCCAGCAGCCAAGAGGACAGGGGGGGTAATTCACCCCTCCACTTT
NA	NA	TRBV28	TRBJ2-5	CASSLVGGAVETQYF	TGTGCCAGCAGTTTAGTAGGGGGGGCTGTGGAGACCCAGTACTTC
once	NA	TRBV5-6	TRBJ1-4	CASSPWGQVGTNEKLFF	TGTGCCAGCAGCCCCTGGGGGCAGGTCGGAACTAATGAAAAACTGTTTTTT
NA	NA	TRBV19	TRBJ1-1	CASSIYGRNTEAFF	TGTGCCAGTAGTATATATGGCAGGAACACTGAAGCTTTCTTT
NA	TRBD1	TRBV5-5	TRBJ2-7	CASSPRTGTSYEQYF	TGTGCCAGCAGCCCGCGGACAGGGACATCCTACGAGCAGTACTTC
few	TRBD1	TRBV13	TRBJ1-1	CASSISLRLRDSLNTEAFF	TGTGCCAGCAGCATCAGCTTAAGACTCCGGGACAGCCTGAACACTGAAGCTTTCTTT
NA	TRBD1	TRBV5-1	TRBJ1-4	CASSLANTGTGVDEKLFF	TGCGCCAGCAGCTTGGCGAACACCGGGACAGGGGTGGATGAAAAACTGTTTTTT
NA	NA	TRBV4-1	TRBJ2-7	CASSPRTALGEQYF	TGCGCCAGCAGCCCAAGGACAGCCTTAGGGGAGCAGTACTTC
few	NA	TRBV4-1	TRBJ2-1	CASSQAAGTQFF	TGCGCCAGCAGCCAGGCCGCGGGGACTCAGTTCTTC
NA	NA	TRBV5-6	TRBJ2-5	CASSLSWKDETQYF	TGTGCCAGCAGCTTGAGTTGGAAAGACGAGACCCAGTACTTC
NA	TRBD1	TRBV2	TRBJ1-1	CASQRDRTNTEAFF	TGTGCCAGCCAACGGGACAGGACGAACACTGAAGCTTTCTTT
NA	TRBD2	TRBV7-6	TRBJ2-5	CASSRITAVLAEETQYF	TGTGCCAGCAGTCGGATAACGGCCGTCCTAGCGGAAGAGACCCAGTACTTC
NA	NA	TRBV10-1	TRBJ2-5	CASSEFKSGETQYF	TGCGCCAGCAGTGAGTTCAAATCCGGGGAGACCCAGTACTTC
NA	NA	TRBV7-9	TRBJ1-6	CASSLRENSPLHF	TGTGCCAGCAGCCTTAGGGAAAATTCACCCCTCCACTTT
NA	NA	TRBV12-3/TRBV12-4	TRBJ2-1	CASSLSPYNEQFF	TGTGCCAGCAGTTTGTCCCCTTACAATGAGCAGTTCTTC
NA	TRBD2	TRBV9	TRBJ2-7	CASSPRLGGRNYEQYF	TGTGCCAGCAGCCCGCGTTTGGGCGGGAGGAACTACGAGCAGTACTTC
NA	NA	TRBV24-1	TRBJ1-3	CATSDSLTGENTIYF	TGTGCCACCAGTGATTCGCTTACCGGAGAAAACACCATATATTTT
NA	NA	TRBV5-1	TRBJ1-2	CASSWSPKDYGYTF	TGCGCCAGCAGTTGGTCTCCCAAGGACTATGGCTACACCTTC
NA	TRBD1	TRBV3-1/TRBV3-2	TRBJ2-3	CASSQESTGDGLDTQYF	TGTGCCAGCAGCCAAGAAAGCACAGGGGATGGTCTAGATACGCAGTATTTT
NA	NA	TRBV28	TRBJ2-6	CASSLRGNSGANVLTF	TGTGCCAGCAGTTTGCGTGGGAATTCTGGGGCCAACGTCCTGACTTTC
NA	TRBD2	TRBV14	TRBJ2-7	CASSQVGGPGYEQYF	TGTGCCAGCAGCCAAGTGGGAGGGCCGGGATACGAGCAGTACTTC
NA	TRBD1	TRBV10-1	TRBJ1-2	CASSVDRDYGYTF	TGCGCCAGCAGTGTGGACAGGGACTATGGCTACACCTTC